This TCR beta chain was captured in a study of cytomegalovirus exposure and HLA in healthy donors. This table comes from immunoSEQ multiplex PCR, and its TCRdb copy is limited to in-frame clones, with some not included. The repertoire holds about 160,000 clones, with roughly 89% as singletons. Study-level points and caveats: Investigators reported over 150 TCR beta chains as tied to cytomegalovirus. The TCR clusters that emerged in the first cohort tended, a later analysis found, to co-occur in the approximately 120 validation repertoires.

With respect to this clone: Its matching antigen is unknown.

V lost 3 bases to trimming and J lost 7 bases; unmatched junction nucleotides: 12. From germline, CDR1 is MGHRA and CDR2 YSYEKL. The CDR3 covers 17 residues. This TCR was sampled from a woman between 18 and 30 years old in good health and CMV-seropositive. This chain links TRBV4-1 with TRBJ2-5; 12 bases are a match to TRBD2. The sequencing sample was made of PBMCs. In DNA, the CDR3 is TGCGCCAGCAGCCAGCCTACTCTAGCGGGAGGGCCCCCGACCCAGTACTTC. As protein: CASSQPTLAGGPPTQYF.